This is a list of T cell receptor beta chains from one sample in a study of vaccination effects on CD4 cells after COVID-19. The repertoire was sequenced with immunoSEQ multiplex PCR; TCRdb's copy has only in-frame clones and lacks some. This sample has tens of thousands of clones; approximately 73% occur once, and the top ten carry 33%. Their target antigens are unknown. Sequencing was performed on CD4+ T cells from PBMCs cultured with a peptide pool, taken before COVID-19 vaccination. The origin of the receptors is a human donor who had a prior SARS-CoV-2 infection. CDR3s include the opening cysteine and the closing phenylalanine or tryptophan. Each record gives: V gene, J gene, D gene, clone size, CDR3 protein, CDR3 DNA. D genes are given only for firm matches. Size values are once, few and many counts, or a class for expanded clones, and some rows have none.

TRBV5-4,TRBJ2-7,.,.,CASSLAGGLSYEQYF,TGTGCCAGCAGCTTGGCCGGGGGCCTCTCCTACGAGCAGTACTTC
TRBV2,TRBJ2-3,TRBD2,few,CASAGTSGFRTDTQYF,TGTGCCAGTGCCGGGACTAGCGGGTTTCGCACAGATACGCAGTATTTT
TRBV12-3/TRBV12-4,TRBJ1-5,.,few,CASSPRDQPQHF,TGTGCCAGCAGCCCCCGCGATCAGCCCCAGCATTTT
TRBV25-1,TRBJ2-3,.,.,CASSAVEGGRTDTQYF,TGTGCCAGCAGTGCGGTGGAGGGGGGACGCACAGATACGCAGTATTTT
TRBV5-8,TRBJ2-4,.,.,CASSLFITDKGQNIQYF,TGTGCCAGCAGCTTGTTCATAACAGATAAGGGCCAAAACATTCAGTACTTC
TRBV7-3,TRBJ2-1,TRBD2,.,CASSWDSGREQFF,TGTGCCAGCAGCTGGGACTCCGGGAGGGAGCAGTTCTTC
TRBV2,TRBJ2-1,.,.,CASSVGPSKQFF,TGTGCCAGCAGTGTCGGACCGTCGAAGCAGTTCTTC
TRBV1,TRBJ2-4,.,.,CTSSQMNWTGNGAKNIQYF,TGCACCAGCAGCCAGATGAATTGGACAGGGAATGGGGCCAAAAACATTCAGTACTTC
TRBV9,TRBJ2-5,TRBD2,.,CASSALWGGWETQYF,TGTGCCAGCAGCGCTCTCTGGGGGGGATGGGAGACCCAGTACTTC
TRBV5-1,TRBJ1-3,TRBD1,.,CASSLEAGGLENTIYF,TGCGCCAGCAGCTTGGAGGCAGGGGGCTTGGAAAACACCATATATTTT
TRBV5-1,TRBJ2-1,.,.,CASSPQTNHNEQFF,TGCGCCAGCAGCCCCCAAACTAATCACAATGAGCAGTTCTTC
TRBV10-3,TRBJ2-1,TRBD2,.,CAISDSSGRAFGNNEQFF,TGTGCCATCAGTGACTCTAGCGGGAGGGCCTTTGGGAACAATGAGCAGTTCTTC
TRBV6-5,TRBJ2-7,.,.,CASSLTGRRYEQYF,TGTGCCAGCAGCCTGACAGGGAGGAGGTACGAGCAGTACTTC
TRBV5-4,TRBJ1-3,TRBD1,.,CASSGGTGQRNTIYF,TGTGCCAGCAGCGGTGGGACAGGGCAAAGAAACACCATATATTTT
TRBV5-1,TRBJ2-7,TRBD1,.,CASSWGQYYEQYF,TGCGCCAGCAGTTGGGGACAGTACTACGAGCAGTACTTC
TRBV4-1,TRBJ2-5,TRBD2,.,CASSQEAFASGGTEETQYF,TGCGCCAGCAGCCAAGAGGCGTTCGCTAGCGGGGGTACGGAGGAGACCCAGTACTTC
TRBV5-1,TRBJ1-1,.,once,CASSLGGQDDSEAFF,TGCGCCAGCAGCTTGGGGGGGCAGGACGATTCTGAAGCTTTCTTT
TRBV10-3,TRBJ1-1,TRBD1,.,CAISGSQGAEDGATF,TGTGCCATCAGTGGGTCACAGGGGGCGGAAGATGGGGCTACCTTT
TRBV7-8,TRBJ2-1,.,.,CASSLSPLRGYNEQFF,TGTGCCAGCAGCTTATCCCCCTTAAGGGGCTACAATGAGCAGTTCTTC
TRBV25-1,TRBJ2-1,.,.,CASSAHRDRYNEQFF,TGTGCCAGCAGTGCCCACCGGGACCGTTACAATGAGCAGTTCTTC
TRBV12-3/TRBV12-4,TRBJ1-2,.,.,CASTPGKNYGYTF,TGTGCCAGCACCCCCGGGAAGAACTATGGCTACACCTTC
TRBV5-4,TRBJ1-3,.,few,CASSRETGRNSGNTIYF,TGTGCCAGCAGCCGAGAAACGGGACGGAACTCTGGAAACACCATATATTTT
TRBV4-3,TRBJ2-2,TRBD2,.,CASSQEPAGGRTGELFF,TGCGCCAGCAGCCAAGAACCAGCGGGAGGGCGGACCGGGGAGCTGTTTTTT
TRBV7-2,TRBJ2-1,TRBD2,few,CASSSGTSGASSYNEQFF,TGTGCCAGCAGCTCCGGGACTAGCGGAGCTAGCTCCTACAATGAGCAGTTCTTC
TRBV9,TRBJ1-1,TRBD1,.,CASSRIQGVTEAFF,TGTGCCAGCAGCCGGATACAGGGGGTAACTGAAGCTTTCTTT
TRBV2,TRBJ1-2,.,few,CASSEYGGGYTF,TGTGCCAGCAGTGAGTATGGTGGCGGCTACACCTTC
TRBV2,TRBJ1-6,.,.,CASSDFGTAYNSPLHF,TGTGCCAGCAGTGACTTCGGGACGGCCTATAATTCACCCCTCCACTTT
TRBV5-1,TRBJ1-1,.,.,CASDDGTGDTEAFF,TGCGCCAGCGACGACGGAACGGGTGACACTGAAGCTTTCTTT
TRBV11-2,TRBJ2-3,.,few,CASSRTTLATGYTQYF,TGTGCCAGCAGCCGAACGACTCTAGCCACTGGTTATACGCAGTATTTT
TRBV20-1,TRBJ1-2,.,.,CSASNQKSVSGYTF,TGCAGTGCTAGTAATCAGAAGAGCGTAAGTGGCTACACCTTC
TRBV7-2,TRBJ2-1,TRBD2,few,CASSLVAGVVYNEQFF,TGTGCCAGCAGCTTAGTGGCGGGAGTAGTGTACAATGAGCAGTTCTTC